This T cell receptor (beta chain) was captured by sequencing in a study of cytomegalovirus exposure and HLA in healthy donors. Overall study results and limits: As was reported, the classifier diagnosed cytomegalovirus status with high specificity and sensitivity.

The study ran its PCR with 60 Vbeta and 13 Jbeta primers. The repertoire was sequenced with immunoSEQ multiplex PCR; TCRdb's copy has only in-frame clones and lacks some. This table holds 150,000 to 200,000 clones, roughly 78% found once. This clone was counted between two and nine times. What it recognizes is unknown. Trimming removed 6 bases from V and 3 bases from J, with 11 bases in between. CDR3 length: 13 amino acids. From germline, CDR1 is KGHSH and CDR2 LQKENI. The specimen was PBMCs. The sequence was collected from a woman aged 40 to 50 in good health and CMV-seronegative. This chain connects TRBV18 to TRBJ1-1; D unresolved. In nucleotides, the CDR3 is TGTGCCAGCTCCCGAGACAAGGACACTGAAGCTTTCTTT. Amino acid sequence: CASSRDKDTEAFF.